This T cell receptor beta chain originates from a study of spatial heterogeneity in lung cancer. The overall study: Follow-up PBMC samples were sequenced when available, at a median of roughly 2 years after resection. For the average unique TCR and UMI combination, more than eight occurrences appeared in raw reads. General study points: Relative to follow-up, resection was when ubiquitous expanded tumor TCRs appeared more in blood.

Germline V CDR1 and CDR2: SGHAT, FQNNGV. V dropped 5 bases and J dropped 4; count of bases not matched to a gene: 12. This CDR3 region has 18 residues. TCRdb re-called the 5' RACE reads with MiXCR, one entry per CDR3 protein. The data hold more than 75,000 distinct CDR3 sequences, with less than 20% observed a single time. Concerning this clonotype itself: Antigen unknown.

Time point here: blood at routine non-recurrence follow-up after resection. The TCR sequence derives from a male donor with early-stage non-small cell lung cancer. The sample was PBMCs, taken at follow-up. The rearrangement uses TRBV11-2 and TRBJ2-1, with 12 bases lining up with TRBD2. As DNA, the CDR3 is TGTGCCAGCAGCCCCATATCTCTAGCGGGAGGGCCGTACAATGAGCAGTTCTTC. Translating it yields CASSPISLAGGPYNEQFF.